The rows below give T cell receptor beta chains drawn from one sample of a study of siplizumab effects on memory and regulatory T cells. Assay used: immunoSEQ multiplex PCR; TCRdb lists only in-frame clones, some missing. The data contain 100,000 or so clones, more than 90% of them singletons. The specimen sequenced was CD4+ T cells sorted from blood. These receptors were taken from a human donor in good health. Some clones in this sample may be carry-over from other donors' samples. The CDR3 runs from the conserved cysteine through the conserved F or W. Fields, in order: D gene, V gene, clone size, J gene, CDR3 protein, CDR3 DNA. The D gene is left open where the match is weak. Part of the rows lack a size; the others show once, few, many or a class for expanded clones.

d_call: TRBD1; v_call: TRBV5-4; clone_size: -; j_call: TRBJ2-5; cdr3_aa: CASSLQGGQETQYF; cdr3_nt: TGTGCCAGCAGCTTACAGGGGGGCCAAGAGACCCAGTACTTC
d_call: -; v_call: TRBV6-6; clone_size: -; j_call: TRBJ2-6; cdr3_aa: CASSWSGANVLTF; cdr3_nt: TGTGCCAGCAGTTGGAGTGGGGCCAACGTCCTGACTTTC
d_call: -; v_call: TRBV11-2; clone_size: -; j_call: TRBJ2-5; cdr3_aa: CASSLGSGGRVGETQYF; cdr3_nt: TGTGCCAGCAGCTTAGGTTCAGGGGGGAGAGTCGGAGAGACCCAGTACTTC
d_call: -; v_call: TRBV19; clone_size: -; j_call: TRBJ2-6; cdr3_aa: CASGTVGANVLTF; cdr3_nt: TGTGCCAGTGGGACTGTTGGGGCCAACGTCCTGACTTTC
d_call: -; v_call: TRBV5-4; clone_size: -; j_call: TRBJ1-3; cdr3_aa: CASSLVPKGSGNTIYF; cdr3_nt: TGTGCCAGCAGCTTGGTCCCGAAGGGATCTGGAAACACCATATATTTT
d_call: -; v_call: TRBV2; clone_size: -; j_call: TRBJ2-1; cdr3_aa: CASMVAPLLVVNEQFF; cdr3_nt: TGTGCCAGCATGGTAGCCCCCTTACTAGTTGTCAATGAGCAGTTCTTC
d_call: -; v_call: TRBV25-1; clone_size: once; j_call: TRBJ2-1; cdr3_aa: CASSDSSAVMDEQFF; cdr3_nt: TGTGCCAGCAGTGATTCGAGTGCCGTTATGGATGAGCAGTTCTTC
d_call: -; v_call: TRBV7-9; clone_size: -; j_call: TRBJ2-5; cdr3_aa: CATLTTGAGETQYF; cdr3_nt: TGTGCCACCCTTACTACCGGGGCGGGGGAGACCCAGTACTTC
d_call: TRBD2; v_call: TRBV6-1; clone_size: -; j_call: TRBJ2-3; cdr3_aa: CASSEIPGRGTDTQYF; cdr3_nt: TGTGCCAGCAGTGAAATCCCAGGGAGGGGCACAGATACGCAGTATTTT
d_call: -; v_call: TRBV2; clone_size: once; j_call: TRBJ2-7; cdr3_aa: CASSGDILPYEQYF; cdr3_nt: TGTGCCAGCAGTGGGGACATACTCCCCTACGAGCAGTACTTC
d_call: -; v_call: TRBV4-2; clone_size: -; j_call: TRBJ2-7; cdr3_aa: CASSQVTGFGGEQYF; cdr3_nt: TGTGCCAGCAGCCAAGTGACGGGATTTGGTGGCGAGCAGTACTTC
d_call: -; v_call: TRBV4-1; clone_size: -; j_call: TRBJ1-4; cdr3_aa: CASSQGAPSTNEKLFF; cdr3_nt: TGCGCCAGCAGCCAAGGAGCCCCATCAACTAATGAAAAACTGTTTTTT
d_call: -; v_call: TRBV7-2; clone_size: -; j_call: TRBJ2-1; cdr3_aa: CASSLVGQIYNEQFF; cdr3_nt: TGTGCCAGCAGCTTAGTTGGCCAGATCTACAATGAGCAGTTCTTC
d_call: -; v_call: TRBV7-8; clone_size: -; j_call: TRBJ1-2; cdr3_aa: CASSTGQNYGYTF; cdr3_nt: TGCGCCAGCAGTACAGGACAGAACTATGGCTACACCTTC
d_call: TRBD1; v_call: TRBV27; clone_size: -; j_call: TRBJ2-5; cdr3_aa: CASSGGQGAPGTQYF; cdr3_nt: TGTGCCAGCAGTGGGGGACAGGGGGCACCAGGGACCCAGTACTTC
d_call: TRBD2; v_call: TRBV6-5; clone_size: -; j_call: TRBJ2-1; cdr3_aa: CATAGRERSNEQFF; cdr3_nt: TGTGCCACGGCGGGGCGGGAGAGGTCGAATGAGCAGTTCTTC
d_call: TRBD2; v_call: TRBV7-2; clone_size: once; j_call: TRBJ2-1; cdr3_aa: CASSMLAGKQFF; cdr3_nt: TGTGCCAGCTCAATGTTAGCGGGGAAGCAGTTCTTC
d_call: -; v_call: TRBV2; clone_size: once; j_call: TRBJ2-1; cdr3_aa: CASTNSYEQFF; cdr3_nt: TGTGCCAGCACCAACAGTTACGAGCAGTTCTTC
d_call: -; v_call: TRBV4-1; clone_size: -; j_call: TRBJ2-3; cdr3_aa: CASSQEKAGQTTDTQYF; cdr3_nt: TGCGCCAGCAGCCAAGAAAAGGCGGGACAGACCACAGATACGCAGTATTTT
d_call: TRBD2; v_call: TRBV19; clone_size: -; j_call: TRBJ2-3; cdr3_aa: CASRPPGLAGDTQYF; cdr3_nt: TGTGCCAGTAGACCACCCGGACTAGCGGGAGATACGCAGTATTTT
d_call: TRBD1; v_call: TRBV5-1; clone_size: -; j_call: TRBJ2-5; cdr3_aa: CASSADRGRETQYF; cdr3_nt: TGCGCCAGCAGCGCGGACAGGGGGCGAGAGACCCAGTACTTC
d_call: -; v_call: TRBV18; clone_size: once; j_call: TRBJ2-7; cdr3_aa: CASSPSYPIYEQYF; cdr3_nt: TGTGCCAGCTCACCATCCTACCCAATATACGAGCAGTACTTC
d_call: TRBD1; v_call: TRBV6-5; clone_size: -; j_call: TRBJ2-7; cdr3_aa: CASSTPGTGFYEQYF; cdr3_nt: TGTGCCAGCAGTACACCCGGGACAGGGTTCTACGAGCAGTACTTC
d_call: -; v_call: TRBV5-6; clone_size: -; j_call: TRBJ2-1; cdr3_aa: CASSLETRRSPYNEQFF; cdr3_nt: TGTGCCAGCAGCTTGGAGACGCGACGGAGTCCCTACAATGAGCAGTTCTTC
d_call: -; v_call: TRBV6-5; clone_size: -; j_call: TRBJ2-2; cdr3_aa: CASRVPANTGELFF; cdr3_nt: TGTGCCAGCCGAGTCCCCGCGAACACCGGGGAGCTGTTTTTT
d_call: TRBD2; v_call: TRBV4-1; clone_size: -; j_call: TRBJ2-5; cdr3_aa: CASSQEYGLAVQETQYF; cdr3_nt: TGCGCCAGCAGCCAAGAATACGGACTAGCGGTCCAAGAGACCCAGTACTTC
d_call: -; v_call: TRBV6-1; clone_size: -; j_call: TRBJ2-5; cdr3_aa: CASSLEGGTVETQYF; cdr3_nt: TGTGCCAGCAGCCTAGAGGGGGGGACCGTGGAGACCCAGTACTTC
d_call: TRBD1; v_call: TRBV7-2; clone_size: -; j_call: TRBJ1-5; cdr3_aa: CASSTLGQIKHF; cdr3_nt: TGTGCCAGCAGCACCCTGGGACAGATCAAACATTTT
d_call: TRBD1; v_call: TRBV5-1; clone_size: -; j_call: TRBJ2-7; cdr3_aa: CASSSGTGDFEQYF; cdr3_nt: TGCGCCAGCAGCTCCGGGACAGGGGATTTCGAGCAGTACTTC
d_call: -; v_call: TRBV10-1; clone_size: once; j_call: TRBJ1-4; cdr3_aa: CASSESGEKLFF; cdr3_nt: TGCGCCAGCAGTGAGTCGGGTGAAAAACTGTTTTTT
d_call: TRBD1; v_call: TRBV29-1; clone_size: -; j_call: TRBJ2-1; cdr3_aa: CSVEEFGTGGQNIGPEQFF; cdr3_nt: TGCAGCGTTGAAGAATTCGGGACAGGGGGCCAAAACATTGGCCCCGAGCAGTTCTTC
d_call: -; v_call: TRBV19; clone_size: -; j_call: TRBJ2-7; cdr3_aa: CASSIRQAFSSYEQYF; cdr3_nt: TGTGCCAGTAGTATTAGACAGGCTTTCTCCTCCTACGAGCAGTACTTC
d_call: -; v_call: TRBV6-1; clone_size: -; j_call: TRBJ1-5; cdr3_aa: CASGYSNQPQHF; cdr3_nt: TGTGCCAGCGGATACAGTAATCAGCCCCAGCATTTT
d_call: -; v_call: TRBV5-4; clone_size: -; j_call: TRBJ2-2; cdr3_aa: CASSRGQGNTGELFF; cdr3_nt: TGTGCCAGCAGCCGCGGTCAGGGGAACACCGGGGAGCTGTTTTTT
d_call: TRBD1; v_call: TRBV7-3; clone_size: once; j_call: TRBJ1-4; cdr3_aa: CASSSTGGEKLFF; cdr3_nt: TGTGCCAGCAGCTCAACAGGGGGTGAAAAACTGTTTTTT
d_call: -; v_call: TRBV5-8; clone_size: -; j_call: TRBJ1-4; cdr3_aa: CASSLPGSNEKLFF; cdr3_nt: TGTGCCAGCAGCTTACCAGGGTCTAATGAAAAACTGTTTTTT
d_call: TRBD2; v_call: TRBV15; clone_size: -; j_call: TRBJ2-5; cdr3_aa: CATSRSGRGGVHETQYF; cdr3_nt: TGTGCCACCAGCAGAAGCGGGAGGGGGGGTGTTCATGAGACCCAGTACTTC
d_call: -; v_call: TRBV7-9; clone_size: -; j_call: TRBJ2-5; cdr3_aa: CASSLGGYRETQYF; cdr3_nt: TGTGCCAGCAGCTTAGGAGGGTATCGGGAGACCCAGTACTTC
d_call: TRBD2; v_call: TRBV11-2; clone_size: -; j_call: TRBJ2-7; cdr3_aa: CASSLTSDWGEQYF; cdr3_nt: TGTGCCAGCAGCTTAACTAGCGATTGGGGCGAGCAGTACTTC
d_call: TRBD2; v_call: TRBV10-3; clone_size: -; j_call: TRBJ2-1; cdr3_aa: CAIRAGGYNEQFF; cdr3_nt: TGTGCCATCCGTGCGGGAGGGTACAATGAGCAGTTCTTC
d_call: TRBD1; v_call: TRBV13; clone_size: -; j_call: TRBJ2-1; cdr3_aa: CASSSGTGDNEQFF; cdr3_nt: TGTGCCAGCAGTTCCGGGACAGGGGACAATGAGCAGTTCTTC
d_call: TRBD1; v_call: TRBV11-2; clone_size: -; j_call: TRBJ2-7; cdr3_aa: CASSPYRGRGEQYF; cdr3_nt: TGTGCCAGCAGCCCCTACAGGGGGCGAGGCGAGCAGTACTTC
d_call: TRBD2; v_call: TRBV6-5; clone_size: -; j_call: TRBJ2-7; cdr3_aa: CASTRGGVYEQYF; cdr3_nt: TGTGCCAGCACTCGTGGGGGGGTATACGAGCAGTACTTC
d_call: -; v_call: TRBV5-1; clone_size: -; j_call: TRBJ1-3; cdr3_aa: CASSPVGSGNTIYF; cdr3_nt: TGCGCCAGCAGCCCGGTAGGCTCTGGAAACACCATATATTTT
d_call: -; v_call: TRBV7-9; clone_size: -; j_call: TRBJ2-4; cdr3_aa: CASSLFPLRAGKNIQYF; cdr3_nt: TGTGCCAGCAGCTTATTCCCTCTCAGGGCGGGCAAAAACATTCAGTACTTC
d_call: TRBD2; v_call: TRBV14; clone_size: -; j_call: TRBJ2-3; cdr3_aa: CASSQEFGSGKDTQYF; cdr3_nt: TGTGCCAGCAGCCAAGAGTTCGGTAGCGGGAAAGATACGCAGTATTTT
d_call: -; v_call: TRBV7-9; clone_size: -; j_call: TRBJ2-3; cdr3_aa: CASSLEMGTQYF; cdr3_nt: TGTGCCAGCAGCTTAGAGATGGGGACGCAGTATTTT
d_call: TRBD2; v_call: TRBV27; clone_size: -; j_call: TRBJ2-7; cdr3_aa: CASSFRDGGSYEQYF; cdr3_nt: TGTGCCAGCAGTTTCCGGGACGGGGGGTCCTACGAGCAGTACTTC
d_call: -; v_call: TRBV30; clone_size: -; j_call: TRBJ2-3; cdr3_aa: CAWSNGGRPRF; cdr3_nt: TGTGCCTGGAGTAACGGGGGGCGCCCACGGTTC
d_call: -; v_call: TRBV4-1; clone_size: -; j_call: TRBJ1-6; cdr3_aa: CASSLNRDKRPPLHF; cdr3_nt: TGCGCCAGCAGCCTAAACCGGGACAAGCGGCCACCCCTCCACTTT
d_call: TRBD2; v_call: TRBV9; clone_size: -; j_call: TRBJ2-4; cdr3_aa: CASSPVSGGTVQYF; cdr3_nt: TGTGCCAGCAGCCCCGTTAGCGGGGGTACGGTTCAGTACTTC
d_call: TRBD2; v_call: TRBV13; clone_size: -; j_call: TRBJ2-3; cdr3_aa: CASSLEGRLTSLAGVSVNTQYF; cdr3_nt: TGTGCCAGCAGCTTAGAGGGCAGGCTAACCTCACTAGCGGGAGTTTCAGTAAATACGCAGTATTTT